Listed below are T cell receptor beta chains from one sample, sequenced in a study of T cells after yellow fever vaccination. One entry per CDR3 protein, called by TCRdb with MiXCR from the 5' RACE reads. The sample lists a few hundred thousand distinct CDR3 sequences, less than 8.5% occurring once. This material consisted of CD4+ T cells sorted from PBMCs, taken 15 days after the yellow fever booster vaccination. The origin of the receptors is a man aged 25-45 years who received the YFV17D yellow fever vaccine. The CDR3 runs from the conserved cysteine through the conserved F or W. A D gene is named only where the DNA matches it firmly. The size entry is marked missing in some rows and otherwise reads once, few, many or a size class.

len,v_gene,abundance,j_gene,d_gene,CDR3nt,CDR3aa
17,TRBV13,-,TRBJ2-6,-,TGTGCCAGCAGCTTAAGTCCGGTGCCCTCTGGGGCCAACGTCCTGACTTTC,CASSLSPVPSGANVLTF
15,TRBV18,-,TRBJ1-4,-,TGTGCCAGCTCAGTGGATAGAGGGAGGAATGAAAAACTGTTTTTT,CASSVDRGRNEKLFF
14,TRBV28,-,TRBJ2-1,TRBD2,TGTGCCAGCACAGAGGGAGGGATCGACAATGAGCAGTTCTTC,CASTEGGIDNEQFF
16,TRBV5-1,-,TRBJ2-7,-,TGCGCCAGCAGCTTGGGAGGGGGTACAGGGACGGGCGAGCAGTACTTC,CASSLGGGTGTGEQYF
14,TRBV20-1,many,TRBJ1-5,TRBD1,TGCAGTGCTAGAGGAGGGCAGGGGGCTCAGCCCCAGCATTTT,CSARGGQGAQPQHF
15,TRBV11-1,few,TRBJ2-7,-,TGTGCCAGCAGCTTATCTTCCACCCACCAGCGGGAGCAGTACTTC,CASSLSSTHQREQYF
15,TRBV7-9,many,TRBJ2-1,-,TGTGCCAGCAGCTTAGAATGGGGGTCCGGCAATGAGCAGTTCTTC,CASSLEWGSGNEQFF
15,TRBV10-3,-,TRBJ2-5,TRBD1,TGTGCCATCAGGGGGGGACAGGGGATCCGGGAGACCCAGTACTTC,CAIRGGQGIRETQYF
13,TRBV4-3,-,TRBJ2-5,-,TGCGCCAGCAGCCAAAGTGAGGGAGAGACCCAGTACTTC,CASSQSEGETQYF
12,TRBV15,few,TRBJ2-1,-,TGTGCCACCAGCAGAGTATCGGATGAGCAGTTCTTC,CATSRVSDEQFF
16,TRBV14,-,TRBJ2-3,-,TGTGCCAGCAGCCAAGAAAGGCGGGTTACCAGGGATACGCAGTATTTT,CASSQERRVTRDTQYF
14,TRBV9,many,TRBJ1-1,-,TGTGCCAGCAGCTTCTCTCAGGGAAACACTGAAGCTTTCTTT,CASSFSQGNTEAFF
13,TRBV5-1,many,TRBJ2-3,-,TGCGCCAGCAGCTTGGCGATTGAAGTTACGCAGTATTTT,CASSLAIEVTQYF
13,TRBV20-1,many,TRBJ2-3,-,TGCAGTGCTAGCCTAGTTGGCACAGATACGCAGTATTTT,CSASLVGTDTQYF
13,TRBV20-1,many,TRBJ1-1,-,TGCAGTGCTAATCCCCAGGGGAATTTAAAAGCTTTCTTT,CSANPQGNLKAFF
16,TRBV12-3/TRBV12-4,few,TRBJ2-7,TRBD2,TGTGCCAGCAGCCGGGGTACAAGCGGGAGTTTAAACGAGCAGTACTTC,CASSRGTSGSLNEQYF
16,TRBV5-4,-,TRBJ2-7,TRBD2,TGTGCCAGCAGCGGGACCGGGACGGGGGGATCCTACGAGCAGTACTTC,CASSGTGTGGSYEQYF
16,TRBV15,many,TRBJ1-2,-,TGTGCCACCAGCAGAGGCTCTATATCCCGGGAGCATGGCTACACCTTC,CATSRGSISREHGYTF
13,TRBV18,-,TRBJ2-7,-,TGTGCCAGCTCACCAGCTAACTCCTACGAGCAGTACTTC,CASSPANSYEQYF
16,TRBV7-2,many,TRBJ2-5,TRBD2,TGTGCCAGCAGCTTAGGTCGGCTAGCGGGACTCCAGACCCAGTACTTC,CASSLGRLAGLQTQYF
13,TRBV6-1,-,TRBJ1-2,-,TGTGCCAGCAGTGAACTTGTGGGCTATGGCTACACCTTC,CASSELVGYGYTF
14,TRBV29-1,few,TRBJ1-3,-,TGCAGCGTTGCAGCAGTTGACTCTGGAAACACCATATATTTT,CSVAAVDSGNTIYF
12,TRBV6-1,few,TRBJ2-7,-,TGTGCCAGCAGTGATAGGCTCTACGAGCAGTACTTC,CASSDRLYEQYF
12,TRBV20-1,many,TRBJ2-3,TRBD1,TGCAGTGCTAGTCCCCAGGGGGCGAATCGGTATTTT,CSASPQGANRYF
17,TRBV20-1,few,TRBJ2-1,TRBD2,TGCAGTGCTAGAGCCGGTTCGACTAGCGGGAGTTATCATGAGCAGTTCTTC,CSARAGSTSGSYHEQFF
14,TRBV11-2,few,TRBJ2-7,TRBD1,TGTGCCAGCAGCTCCCAGGACAGGTTCTACGAGCAGTACTTC,CASSSQDRFYEQYF
13,TRBV7-6,-,TRBJ2-1,TRBD2,TGTGCCAGCAGCTCCGGGACTAGCGGGCAGCAGTTCTTC,CASSSGTSGQQFF
15,TRBV15,-,TRBJ2-5,TRBD1,TGTGCCACCAGCAAAGGGACAGGGGGTGGAAAGACCCAGTACTTC,CATSKGTGGGKTQYF
18,TRBV7-9,many,TRBJ2-1,-,TGTGCCAGCAGCTTAGCAAGGGAACAGGGGACTTCCTACAATGAGCAGTTCTTC,CASSLAREQGTSYNEQFF
18,TRBV20-1,-,TRBJ2-1,TRBD2,TGCAGTGCTAGAGACCCCTCCGAGGCGGGAGGAAGTCGCAATGAGCAGTTCTTC,CSARDPSEAGGSRNEQFF
19,TRBV4-1,many,TRBJ2-1,TRBD1,TGCGCCAGCAGCCACCCTGATTGGAAGGGGACAGGGGCACACAATGAGCAGTTCTTC,CASSHPDWKGTGAHNEQFF
12,TRBV20-1,-,TRBJ1-1,-,TGCAGTGCCCGGGACGGATACACTGAAGCTTTCTTT,CSARDGYTEAFF
15,TRBV7-2,few,TRBJ2-5,TRBD1,TGTGCCAGCAGCTTAGGACAGGGGACACAAGAGACCCAGTACTTC,CASSLGQGTQETQYF
14,TRBV18,-,TRBJ2-7,-,TGTGCCAGCTCACAGGAGGCCCCAGCTTACGAGCAGTACTTC,CASSQEAPAYEQYF
14,TRBV12-3/TRBV12-4,few,TRBJ1-6,-,TGTGCCAGCAGTTCGAGTGCGAATAATTCACCCCTCCACTTT,CASSSSANNSPLHF
13,TRBV2,few,TRBJ1-5,-,TGTGCCAGCAATCAGGGGCTTAATCAGCCCCAGCATTTT,CASNQGLNQPQHF
17,TRBV5-5,few,TRBJ2-3,TRBD1,TGTGCCAGCAGCCGGCCGACAGGGGGAAAATATACAGATACGCAGTATTTT,CASSRPTGGKYTDTQYF
15,TRBV5-1,few,TRBJ2-7,-,TGCGCCAGCAGCTTGGACCTACAGGTTTCCTACGAGCAGTACTTC,CASSLDLQVSYEQYF
13,TRBV20-1,-,TRBJ2-5,-,TGCAGTGCTAGAGACCTTACGGTTGAGACCCAGTACTTC,CSARDLTVETQYF
17,TRBV6-1,many,TRBJ1-5,TRBD1,TGTGCCAGCAGCCCCCGGTCCCCCAGGGGGCCTTATCAGCCCCAGCATTTT,CASSPRSPRGPYQPQHF
15,TRBV18,few,TRBJ2-1,-,TGTGCCAGCTCACCAATGGGGAACTCCTACAATGAGCAGTTCTTC,CASSPMGNSYNEQFF
13,TRBV4-3,many,TRBJ1-2,TRBD1,TGCGCCAGCAGCCCCCAGGGGGGAGGTGGCTACACCTTC,CASSPQGGGGYTF
19,TRBV10-3,few,TRBJ1-2,TRBD1,TGTGCCATCAGTGAGCCCCACCCACGGGACAGGAGAACTAACTATGGCTACACCTTC,CAISEPHPRDRRTNYGYTF
16,TRBV11-2,many,TRBJ2-1,TRBD2,TGTGCCAGCAACCCCCAAAGACTAGCGGGAGGTAACGAGCAGTTCTTC,CASNPQRLAGGNEQFF
15,TRBV6-2/TRBV6-3,many,TRBJ2-3,-,TGTGCCAGCAGTCCCAATCTCCTCGTCGATGAAACGCAGTATTTT,CASSPNLLVDETQYF
14,TRBV15,many,TRBJ2-5,-,TGTGCCACCAGCAGAGATCCCAGGGTGAAGACCCAGTACTTC,CATSRDPRVKTQYF
16,TRBV4-3,-,TRBJ1-1,TRBD1,TGCGCCAGCAGCCAAGGTCATGGACAGGGGAACACTGAAGCTTTCTTT,CASSQGHGQGNTEAFF
23,TRBV4-2,-,TRBJ2-1,-,TGTGCCAGCAGCCTCCCTGGGGGTGCGGGACCCGGTTCTGGGCGCAACGGGTACAATGAGCAGTTCTTC,CASSLPGGAGPGSGRNGYNEQFF
14,TRBV7-8,-,TRBJ2-1,-,TGTGCCAGCAGCTTAGTGGGTACCGGGAATGAGCAGTTCTTC,CASSLVGTGNEQFF
13,TRBV11-2,few,TRBJ2-5,-,TGTGCCAGCAGCTTACAGCCCCAAGAGACCCAGTACTTC,CASSLQPQETQYF
16,TRBV28,many,TRBJ2-5,TRBD2,TGTGCCAGCAGTGACCGGGGGGGGAGCTTATTAGAGACCCAGTACTTC,CASSDRGGSLLETQYF
15,TRBV4-3,many,TRBJ2-5,-,TGCGCCAGCAGCCATCATGCCGACCAGGGGGAGACCCAGTACTTC,CASSHHADQGETQYF
15,TRBV15,many,TRBJ1-5,-,TGTGCCACCAGCAGGTTGGGGGGTAACAATCAGCCCCAGCATTTT,CATSRLGGNNQPQHF